This T cell receptor beta chain was sequenced for a study of T cells in Graves' hyperthyroidism and ophthalmopathy. Study-level information: Sampling of peripheral blood happened at initial diagnosis, prior to any treatment.

Amplification targeted TCR beta CDR3 regions from RNA transcripts. In the first-round RT-PCR of the TCR CDR3, the HTBI primer set was used. Each CDR3 protein gets one entry after TCRdb re-called the multiplex PCR reads with MiXCR. The top ten hold approximately 7.9% of the sample, which has around 290,000 distinct CDR3 sequences, roughly 15% seen once. This clonotype came up a few times. Germline loops: CDR1 SGHNT, CDR2 YYREEE (reference sequence). V was shortened by 4 bases and J by 5 bases, with 15 bases between the two germline ends. The length of the CDR3 is 14 residues. Sequenced sample: blood. The chain couples TRBV5-4 to TRBJ1-2; no clear D gene. The sequence was obtained from a woman between 35 and 50 years old with Graves' hyperthyroidism. This CDR3 reads CASSPDPPNYGYTF. CDR3 nucleotides: TGTGCCAGCAGCCCTGACCCACCCAATTATGGCTACACCTTC. Full variable domain (rest looked up from reference TRBV5-4 and TRBJ1-2): ETGVTQSPTHLIKTRGQQVTLRCSSQSGHNTVSWYQQALGQGPQFIFQYYREEENGRGNFPPRFSGLQFPNYSSELNVNALELDDSALYLCASSPDPPNYGYTFGSGTRLTVV.